The 2 T cell receptor beta chains below all came from one sample that was sequenced in a study of CD8 T cells in ankylosing spondylitis. TCRdb re-called the 5' RACE reads through MiXCR, storing one row per CDR3 protein. The repertoire has approximately 250,000 distinct CDR3 sequences, 20% to 30% of them found once; the top ten carry about 0.6%. Sequencing was performed on blood, either unsorted or a sorted T cell fraction (not recorded which). The receptors originated from a male donor with ankylosing spondylitis or in good health (not recorded which).

This chain connects TRBV29-1 to TRBJ1-1, with TRBD1 matching 7 bases. Trimming cost V 7 bases and J 2 bases; bases outside gene matches: 4. Germline V gene lookup returns CDR1 SQVTM and CDR2 ANQGSEA. This CDR3 is 12 amino acids long. The CDR3 region has the DNA TGCAGCGGGGGACAGCAAAACACTGAAGCTTTCTTT. Translation gives CSGGQQNTEAFF. Full variable domain (remainder filled in from reference TRBV29-1 and TRBJ1-1): SAVISQKPSRDICQRGTSLTIQCQVDSQVTMMFWYRQQPGQSLTLIATANQGSEATYESGFVIDKFPISRPNLTFSTLTVSNMSPEDSSIYLCSGGQQNTEAFFGQGTRLTVV.

This chain connects TRBV2 to TRBJ2-2; 8 bases map to TRBD1. The CDR3 covers 16 residues. Trimming took 6 bases from V and 3 from J; bases not matched to a gene: 9. Germline values: CDR1 SNHLY, CDR2 FYNNEI. CDR3 coding DNA: TGTGCCAGCAGCCAGAGGACAGGGTTCGACACCGGGGAGCTGTTTTTT. As protein: CASSQRTGFDTGELFF.